This TCR beta chain stems from a study of blood T cell repertoires in COVID-19. Study background: COVID-19 samples collected from the United States, Italy and Spain covered acute and convalescent phases. Sources were T cells, B-cell-depleted T cells, or PBMCs; the material itself was cDNA or gDNA.

Sequencing used immunoSEQ multiplex PCR; TCRdb keeps in-frame clones, though not all of them. The sample lists a few hundred thousand clones, roughly 86% seen once, with roughly 11% in the top ten. Per germline, CDR1 MNHEY and CDR2 SVGAGI. The CDR3 has 15 amino acids. V was shortened by 7 bases and J by 9 bases, with 19 bases between the two germline ends. Source material: peripheral blood. This clonotype was obtained from a woman in her 30s with COVID-19, enrolled during active disease. The rearrangement links TRBV6-5 to TRBJ1-6; D remains ambiguous. The DNA for the CDR3 is TGTGCCAGCACCGAAAGGGAGGAGTTAGGTTCACCCCTCCACTTT. Translated: CASTEREELGSPLHF.